Reported below is one TCR beta chain. Its matching antigen is unknown. TCRdb's table, derived via immunoSEQ multiplex PCR, lists solely in-frame clones and lacks some. The sample gives around 24,000 clones, 80% to 95% of which show up once; approximately 10% is in the top ten. This specimen belongs to a study of a mutant IDH1 vaccine in newly diagnosed glioma. Findings of the study overall: The occurrence of vaccine-induced immune responses was seen in 90% to 95% of patients.

Looked up from germline, CDR1 is SEHNR and CDR2 is FQNEAQ (reference sequence). J was trimmed by 4 bases and V by 3 bases; bases with no gene match: 6. The CDR3 is 15 residues long. The time point: baseline, week 1 (first vaccination visit). Treatment defined: pre-vaccination baseline after standard-of-care therapy. Donors harbored newly found WHO grade 3 or 4 IDH1-mutant, ATRX-lost astrocytomas. The chain is built from TRBV7-9 and TRBJ1-1; TRBD1 matches 9 bases. The receptor was derived from a man aged 25 to 40 with glioma. This specimen consisted of PBMCs, obtained from a glioma patient treated with radiotherapy, temozolomide or both. The CDR3 loop reads CASSFDGQGSTEAFF. CDR3 coding DNA: TGTGCCAGCAGCTTCGATGGACAGGGGAGCACTGAAGCTTTCTTT.